Each of the 13 T cell receptor beta chains below was sequenced from the same sample in a study of graft-versus-host responses after intestinal transplantation. For these TCRs, the target antigens are not known. The repertoire was sequenced with immunoSEQ multiplex PCR; TCRdb's copy has only in-frame clones and lacks some. The sample records 90,000 to 150,000 clones, approximately 95% being singletons. The sample here was unstimulated CD8+ T cells sorted from spleen or lymph node cells, taken before intestinal transplant. The receptors come from a human donor who received an intestinal transplant.

The rearrangement links TRBV5-8 to TRBJ2-1, with 11 bases matching TRBD2. CDR1 SGHTS and CDR2 YDEGEE come from the germline V gene. The CDR3 spans 15 residues. Trimming removed 2 bases from V and 6 bases from J; junction bases left unmatched: 4. DNA for the CDR3: TGTGCCAGCAGCTTTAGCGGGAGGGGATCCAATGAGCAGTTCTTC. Translation: CASSFSGRGSNEQFF.

This clone has only one observation. The chain couples TRBV7-6 to TRBJ2-5; the D gene is possibly TRBD1 (6 bases). This CDR3 comprises 13 residues. Per germline, CDR1 SGHVS and CDR2 FNYEAQ. Deletions cut 1 base from V and 5 bases from J, with 8 bases between. CDR3 loop: CASSLERGETQYF. The CDR3 DNA reads as TGTGCCAGCAGCTTAGAAAGGGGGGAGACCCAGTACTTC.

The V gene is TRBV11-2, the J gene TRBJ1-3; 8 nucleotides match TRBD1. The germline V gene encodes CDR1 SGHAT and CDR2 FQNNGV. CDR3 length: 16 amino acids. With 1 base clipped from V and 1 base from J, the junction kept 3 bases outside the gene matches. The CDR3 loop reads CASSLGNRGSGNTIYF. DNA for the CDR3: TGTGCCAGCAGCTTAGGAAACAGGGGGTCTGGAAACACCATATATTTT.

This chain links TRBV7-9 with TRBJ1-1; D is possibly TRBD1 (6 bases). Trimming stripped 5 bases from V and 3 bases from J, with 22 bases between. The CDR3 has 17 amino acids. CDR1 is SEHNR, CDR2 FQNEAQ, per germline (reference sequence). CDR3 amino acids: CASSPEGGGRADTEAFF. CDR3 nucleotide sequence: TGTGCCAGCAGCCCGGAGGGGGGGGGTAGGGCTGACACTGAAGCTTTCTTT.

The genes are TRBV6-5 and TRBJ2-3, with D tentatively TRBD2 (7 bases). The CDR3 is made up of 16 amino acids. Trimming pared 2 bases from V and 2 bases from J, leaving 14 bases between. Germline V gives CDR1 MNHEY, CDR2 SVGAGI. CDR3 amino acids: CASSYGGGTITDTQYF. CDR3 in DNA: TGTGCCAGCAGTTACGGGGGGGGGACAATCACAGATACGCAGTATTTT.

The chain combines TRBV19 with TRBJ2-5, with 9 positions matching TRBD1. The J call is doubtful: the DNA matches TRBJ2-7 better. This CDR3 has 15 residues. Germline assignment: CDR1 LNHDA and CDR2 SQIVND (reference sequence). CDR3 sequence: CASSPGTGSSYEQYF. The CDR3 DNA reads TGTGCCAGTAGTCCCGGGACAGGGAGCTCCTACGAGCAGTACTTC.

Comment on this clone: This sample includes further DNA sequences coding for the same CDR3. The rearrangement links TRBV5-4 to TRBJ1-1; D remains unclear. This CDR3 contains 12 residues. The V gene lost 2 bases and the J gene lost 5 bases, with 7 bases spanning the gap. Germline V lookup: CDR1 SGHNT, CDR2 YYREEE (reference sequence). CDR3 amino acids: CASSLRGTEAFF. CDR3 in DNA: TGTGCCAGCAGCTTACGAGGAACTGAAGCTTTCTTT.

The V gene is TRBV7-9, the J gene TRBJ1-3; D not resolved. Germline CDR1 is SEHNR and CDR2 is FQNEAQ (reference sequence). This CDR3 is built from 16 residues. The V and J ends lost 5 bases and 3 bases respectively, with 17 bases between them. The CDR3 nucleotides read TGTGCCAGCAGCCGGGCTTGGGAGTCGGATGGAAACACCATATATTTT. This translates into CASSRAWESDGNTIYF.

This clone has only one observation. V and J are TRBV28 and TRBJ1-6; D unclear. V shed 7 bases and J shed 6 bases, with 13 bases lying between them. CDR1 MDHEN and CDR2 SYDVKM come from the germline V gene. The CDR3 consists of 14 residues. The CDR3 loop is CASTQIVRNSPLHF. The CDR3 region has the DNA TGTGCCAGCACCCAGATAGTCCGTAATTCACCCCTCCACTTT.

This chain uses TRBV5-6 with TRBJ1-2; TRBD1 matches at 10 bases. Trimming cost V 3 bases and J 4 bases; bases outside gene matches: 6. Germline V gene data show CDR1 as SGHDT and CDR2 as YYEEEE. The CDR3 totals 15 residues. The CDR3, as DNA: TGTGCCAGCAGCTGGGGGACAGGGGATCCCTATGGCTACACCTTC. It specifies CASSWGTGDPYGYTF.

The chain has TRBV9 and TRBJ2-1; D call uncertain. The CDR3 covers 12 residues. The ends were cut back, 3 bases at V and 6 bases at J, with 7 bases in the middle. Germline CDR1 is SGDLS and CDR2 is YYNGEE. The chain's CDR3 is CASSAESNEQFF. DNA of the CDR3: TGTGCCAGCAGCGCTGAGAGCAATGAGCAGTTCTTC.

This chain uses TRBV29-1 with TRBJ2-7; 8 nucleotides match TRBD2. CDR3 length: 14 residues. Per germline, CDR1 SQVTM and CDR2 ANQGSEA. J gave up 2 bases and V 7 bases, and 10 bases lay outside the gene matches. The CDR3 DNA sequence: TGCAGCGGGAAGCGGGAGCGCCCCCCCTACGAGCAGTACTTC. Translating it yields CSGKRERPPYEQYF.

Here the CDR3 DNA reads TGTGCCAGCAGCTCCGGGACTAGCAGCTCCTACGAGCAGTACTTC. This translates into CASSSGTSSSYEQYF. The chain has TRBV9 and TRBJ2-5; 9 positions match TRBD2. The J call may be wrong; the DNA end is better matched by TRBJ2-7. The CDR3 runs to 15 residues. The germline V gene has CDR1 SGDLS and CDR2 YYNGEE.